One sample yielded the 21 T cell receptor beta chains listed below, sequenced in a study of OX40 agonist ivuxolimab in advanced cancers. Using immunoSEQ multiplex PCR, the repertoire was profiled, and TCRdb retains in-frame clones only, with some absent. The sample has approximately 30,000 clones, around 81% seen once. The specimen comprised CD4+ or CD8+ T cells sorted from blood, sampled in a trial of the OX40 agonist ivuxolimab. These receptors were collected from an adult with an advanced solid tumor such as melanoma, head and neck, liver or kidney cancer.

This sequence joins TRBV2 and TRBJ2-7; D not resolved. With 0 bases removed from V and 4 bases from J, the gap between germline ends came to 4 bases. CDR3 size: 12 residues. From germline, CDR1 is SNHLY and CDR2 FYNNEI. CDR3 nucleotide sequence: TGTGCCAGCAGTGAAGCAGGGTACGAGCAGTACTTC. Its translation is CASSEAGYEQYF.

This rearrangement joins TRBV6-1 to TRBJ2-7; D unresolved. Germline V gives CDR1 MNHNS, CDR2 SASEGT. Trimming removed 4 bases from V and 0 bases from J, with 10 bases in between. CDR3 size: 14 residues. CDR3 region: CASSGGISSYEQYF. In nucleotides, the CDR3 is TGTGCCAGCAGTGGCGGAATCAGCTCCTACGAGCAGTACTTC.

The rearrangement joins TRBV7-9 to TRBJ2-3; no clear D. The CDR3 consists of 16 residues. Germline loops: CDR1 SEHNR, CDR2 FQNEAQ (reference sequence). Trimming left V 3 bases short and J 3 bases short, with 16 bases between. CDR3: CASSFRSDRRTDTQYF. The CDR3 region has the DNA TGTGCCAGCAGCTTTCGGTCAGATCGCAGGACAGATACGCAGTATTTT.

This sequence joins TRBV2 and TRBJ2-7; TRBD1 might be the D (6 bases). Germline V gives CDR1 SNHLY, CDR2 FYNNEI. The CDR3 runs to 14 residues. V was clipped by 7 bases and J by 0 bases, with 13 bases between them. The CDR3 sequence: CASKGDTISYEQYF. The CDR3, as DNA: TGTGCCAGCAAAGGGGACACCATCTCCTACGAGCAGTACTTC.

The chain joins TRBV10-3 to TRBJ2-3; 9 nucleotides match TRBD2. Trimming cost V 10 bases and J 1 base; bases outside gene matches: 9. The CDR3 contains 15 residues. Germline CDR1 is ENHRY and CDR2 is SYGVKD. The CDR3 DNA sequence: TGTGCCACTTCGGCTAGCGGGGCTGGCACAGATACGCAGTATTTT. Encoded protein: CATSASGAGTDTQYF.

As for this clone: A junction end diverges from the germline sequence, so it may reflect a read error. V gene TRBV7-7 combines with J gene TRBJ2-5, with 13 bases that match TRBD2. The CDR3 has 17 residues. CDR1 and CDR2 (germline): SSHAT, FNYEAQ (reference sequence). CDR3 sequence (DNA): TGTGCTAGCAGCTTACTAGCGGGGGGGCCACGGGTAGAGACCCAGTACTTC. Translation: CASSLLAGGPRVETQYF.

The chain couples TRBV19 to TRBJ2-2; a possible D gene is TRBD1 (6 bases). Germline V gene data show CDR1 as LNHDA and CDR2 as SQIVND (reference sequence). This CDR3 is built from 15 residues. V lost 5 bases to trimming and J lost 0 bases, with 10 bases between them. The CDR3 reads CASSRQAPNTGELFF. The CDR3 nucleotides read TGTGCCAGTAGTCGACAGGCTCCGAACACCGGGGAGCTGTTTTTT. Filled out from reference TRBV19 and TRBJ2-2, the complete variable domain reads DGGITQSPKYLFRKEGQNVTLSCEQNLNHDAMYWYRQDPGQGLRLIYYSQIVNDFQKGDIAEGYSVSREKKESFPLTVTSAQKNPTAFYLCASSRQAPNTGELFFGEGSRLTVL.

J is TRBJ1-6 and V is TRBV2; D call uncertain. The CDR3 is 13 residues long. V shed 6 bases and J shed 10 bases, with 13 bases lying between them. Germline V gene sequence: CDR1 SNHLY, CDR2 FYNNEI. The CDR3 DNA is TGTGCCAGCAGAACAATGGTTTACTCACCCCTCCACTTT. Translating it yields CASRTMVYSPLHF.

The chain couples TRBV29-1 to TRBJ2-2; D gene unclear. With 0 bases removed from V and 1 base from J, the gap between germline ends came to 9 bases. Germline loops: CDR1 SQVTM, CDR2 ANQGSEA. The CDR3 consists of 15 residues. In nucleotides, the CDR3 is TGCAGCGTTGAAGATTTGGAACAGAACACCGGGGAGCTGTTTTTT. Translated, it gives CSVEDLEQNTGELFF.

This chain joins TRBV4-3 and TRBJ2-3; perhaps TRBD2 as D (5 bases). CDR1 is LGHNA and CDR2 is YSLEER in the germline V gene. The CDR3 runs to 15 residues. Trimming removed 0 bases from V and 6 bases from J, with 13 bases in between. The CDR3 spells CASSQDPGSMDTQYF. The CDR3 DNA is TGCGCCAGCAGCCAAGATCCGGGGTCCATGGATACGCAGTATTTT.

The rearrangement uses TRBV21-1 and TRBJ1-2; the listed D gene, TRBD1, was not tested against the DNA. TRBV21-1 is a listed pseudogene. The CDR3 totals 12 residues. CDR3 sequence (DNA): TGTGCCAGCAGCGGCAGGGGTGATGGCTACACCTTC. Translation gives CASSGRGDGYTF.

This clone turned up a few times. The chain links TRBV6-5 to TRBJ2-7; the D call may be TRBD1 or TRBD2 (5 bases each). This CDR3 spans 15 amino acids. CDR1 and CDR2 from the germline V gene are MNHEY and SVGAGI. Trimming removed 2 bases at V and 2 bases at J, with 13 bases between. CDR3 sequence reads: CASSYRAGRTYEQYF. The DNA for the CDR3 is TGTGCCAGCAGTTACAGGGCAGGGAGAACCTACGAGCAGTACTTC.

The chain links TRBV5-1 to TRBJ2-2, with D maybe TRBD2 (6 bases). CDR3 length: 14 amino acids. The ends were cut back, 7 bases at V and 5 bases at J, with 15 bases in the middle. Germline lookup yields CDR1 SGHRS and CDR2 YFSETQ. CDR3 amino acids: CASGRGIGTGELFF. The CDR3 region has the DNA TGCGCCAGCGGCCGCGGGATAGGAACCGGGGAGCTGTTTTTT.

The V and J genes are TRBV15 and TRBJ1-3; TRBD1 aligns across 7 bases. After removal of 0 bases from V and 2 bases from J, the junction contained 1 base not matched to a gene. CDR3 length: 15 amino acids. Germline V gene lookup returns CDR1 LNHNV and CDR2 YYDKDF (reference sequence). The CDR3 reads CATSRDTGAGNTIYF. DNA for the CDR3: TGTGCCACCAGCAGAGATACAGGGGCTGGAAACACCATATATTTT.

The chain uses TRBV6-5 and TRBJ1-4; 7 nucleotides align to TRBD1. CDR1 is MNHEY and CDR2 is SVGAGI in the germline V gene. The CDR3 runs to 13 residues. V shed 7 bases, J shed 15 bases, and the junction held 14 bases outside the gene matches. The CDR3 DNA is TGTGCCAGCACCCAGGCCGAGACAGGGACGTTGTTTTTT. This translates into CASTQAETGTLFF.

This clone was observed a single time. The chain carries TRBV28 and TRBJ1-2; 7 bases map to TRBD1. J gave up 4 bases and V 8 bases, and 10 bases lay outside the gene matches. Looked up from germline, CDR1 is MDHEN and CDR2 is SYDVKM. The CDR3 length is 14 residues. The CDR3 spells CASFKQGSGYGYTF. In DNA, the CDR3 is TGTGCCAGCTTCAAACAGGGGAGTGGCTATGGCTACACCTTC.

This chain joins TRBV6-5 and TRBJ2-7; possible D gene TRBD1, 6 bases. The V gene lost 0 bases and the J gene lost 4 bases, with 10 bases spanning the gap. This CDR3 region has 14 residues. Germline CDR1 reads MNHEY; CDR2 reads SVGAGI. The CDR3 region is CASSYSARGYEQYF. The DNA for the CDR3 is TGTGCCAGCAGTTACTCGGCCAGGGGTTACGAGCAGTACTTC.

The V call is TRBV7-9, the J call TRBJ2-7; D not certain. This CDR3 has 13 residues. Germline CDR1 and CDR2: SEHNR and FQNEAQ (reference sequence). The germline V and J ends were trimmed by 5 bases and 4 bases, with 12 bases remaining between them. CDR3 sequence reads: CASSPKGPYEQYF. The CDR3 DNA follows: TGTGCCAGCAGCCCCAAAGGACCTTACGAGCAGTACTTC.

This chain links TRBV7-2 with TRBJ1-1; the match to TRBD1 covers 9 bases. The CDR3 totals 17 residues. Germline lookup yields CDR1 SGHTA and CDR2 FQGNSA. V dropped 5 bases and J dropped 5; count of bases not matched to a gene: 15. Written as DNA, the CDR3 is TGTGCCAGCAGCGTTCAGACCCCGGGACAGGGTTATACTGAAGCTTTCTTT. Protein: CASSVQTPGQGYTEAFF.

The rearrangement uses TRBV6-5 and TRBJ1-4, with unresolved D. The CDR3 runs 14 residues. Per the germline V gene, CDR1 is MNHEY and CDR2 is SVGAGI. Trimming took off 7 bases at V and 0 bases at J, with 9 bases between the two ends. The CDR3 is CASKKMPTNEKLFF. The CDR3, as DNA: TGTGCCAGCAAAAAGATGCCAACTAATGAAAAACTGTTTTTT.

This chain connects TRBV30 to TRBJ1-2, with D hard to call. The V end was cut by 5 bases, the J end by 2 bases, with 6 bases between. The CDR3 sequence is 11 residues long. Germline loops: CDR1 GTSNPN, CDR2 SVGIG (reference sequence). CDR3 in DNA: TGTGCCTGGGGGATCAACTATGGCTACACCTTC. Protein sequence: CAWGINYGYTF.